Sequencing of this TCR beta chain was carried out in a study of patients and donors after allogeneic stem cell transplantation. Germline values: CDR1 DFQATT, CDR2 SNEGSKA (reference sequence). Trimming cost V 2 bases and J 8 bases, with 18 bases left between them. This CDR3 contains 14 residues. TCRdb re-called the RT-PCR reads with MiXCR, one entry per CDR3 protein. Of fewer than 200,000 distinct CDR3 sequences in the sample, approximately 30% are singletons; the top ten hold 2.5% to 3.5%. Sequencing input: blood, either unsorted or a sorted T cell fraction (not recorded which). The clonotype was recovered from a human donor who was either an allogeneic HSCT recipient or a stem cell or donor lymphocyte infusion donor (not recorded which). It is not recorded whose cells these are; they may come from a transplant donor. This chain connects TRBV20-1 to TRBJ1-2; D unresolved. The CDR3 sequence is CSARSQSGGWGYTF. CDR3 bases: TGCAGTGCTAGAAGCCAGTCGGGCGGATGGGGCTACACCTTC.